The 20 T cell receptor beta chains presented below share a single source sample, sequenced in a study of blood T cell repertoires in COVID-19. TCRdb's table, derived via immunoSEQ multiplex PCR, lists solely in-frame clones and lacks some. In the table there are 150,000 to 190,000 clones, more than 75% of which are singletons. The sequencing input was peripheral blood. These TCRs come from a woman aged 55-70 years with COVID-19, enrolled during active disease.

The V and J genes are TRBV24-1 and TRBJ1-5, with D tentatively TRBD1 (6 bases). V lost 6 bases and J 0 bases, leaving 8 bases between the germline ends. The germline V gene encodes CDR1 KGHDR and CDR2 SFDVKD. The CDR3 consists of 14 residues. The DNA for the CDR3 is TGTGCCACCAGTCACAGGGATAGCAATCAGCCCCAGCATTTT. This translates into CATSHRDSNQPQHF.

The CDR3 bases are TGTGCCAGCATTACCTTCAGGGATCCGTTATTTAATGGCTACACCTTC. Amino acid sequence: CASITFRDPLFNGYTF. The chain is built from TRBV28 and TRBJ1-2; D is perhaps TRBD1 (5 bases). The CDR3 is 16 residues long. Germline values: CDR1 MDHEN, CDR2 SYDVKM. Between the trimmed V and J ends, which lost 7 bases and 6 bases, there was a span of 24 bases.

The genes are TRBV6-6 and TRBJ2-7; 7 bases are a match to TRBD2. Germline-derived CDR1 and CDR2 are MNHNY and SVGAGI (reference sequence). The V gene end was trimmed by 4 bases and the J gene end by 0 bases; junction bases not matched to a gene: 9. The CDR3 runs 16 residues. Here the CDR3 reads CASSLSGAGSSYEQYF. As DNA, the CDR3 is TGTGCCAGCAGTTTATCAGGAGCGGGGAGCTCCTACGAGCAGTACTTC.

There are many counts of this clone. CDR3 loop: CASSVPPTGLSVIPEAFF. Written as DNA, the CDR3 is TGTGCCAGCAGTGTCCCCCCAACAGGGTTGAGTGTTATCCCTGAAGCTTTCTTT. This chain links TRBV6-1 with TRBJ1-1; tentatively, D is TRBD1 (6 bases). The germline V and J ends were trimmed by 4 bases and 6 bases, with 27 bases remaining between them. The germline V gene encodes CDR1 MNHNS and CDR2 SASEGT. CDR3 length equals 18 residues.

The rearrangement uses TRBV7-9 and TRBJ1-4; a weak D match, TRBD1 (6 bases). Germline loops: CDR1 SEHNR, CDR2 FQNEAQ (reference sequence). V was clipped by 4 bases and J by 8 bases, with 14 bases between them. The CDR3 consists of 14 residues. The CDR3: CASSSTGTEEKLFF. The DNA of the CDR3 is TGTGCCAGCAGCTCCACAGGGACGGAAGAAAAACTGTTTTTT.

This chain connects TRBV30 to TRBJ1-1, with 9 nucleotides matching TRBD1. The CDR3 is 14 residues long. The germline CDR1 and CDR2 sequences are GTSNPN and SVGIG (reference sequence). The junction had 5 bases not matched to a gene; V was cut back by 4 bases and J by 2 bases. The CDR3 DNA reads TGTGCCTGGAACCGGGACAGGGCTAACACTGAAGCTTTCTTT. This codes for CAWNRDRANTEAFF.

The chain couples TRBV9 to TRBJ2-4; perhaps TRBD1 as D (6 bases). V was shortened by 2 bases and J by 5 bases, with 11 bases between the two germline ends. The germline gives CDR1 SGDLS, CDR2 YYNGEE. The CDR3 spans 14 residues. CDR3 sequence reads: CASSVRGGENIQYF. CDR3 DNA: TGTGCCAGCAGCGTCAGGGGTGGAGAAAACATTCAGTACTTC.

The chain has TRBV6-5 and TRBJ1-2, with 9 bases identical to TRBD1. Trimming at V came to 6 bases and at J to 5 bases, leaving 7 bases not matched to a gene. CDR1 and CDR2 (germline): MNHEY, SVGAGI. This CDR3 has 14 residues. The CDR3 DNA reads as TGTGCCAGCAGAGAGATGACAGGGGGATATGGCTACACCTTC. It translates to CASREMTGGYGYTF.

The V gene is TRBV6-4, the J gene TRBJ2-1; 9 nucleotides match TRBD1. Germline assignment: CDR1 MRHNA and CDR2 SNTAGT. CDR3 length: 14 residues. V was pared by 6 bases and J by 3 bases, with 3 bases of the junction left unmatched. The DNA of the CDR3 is TGTGCCAGCAGCCTGGGACAGGGCTACAATGAGCAGTTCTTC. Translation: CASSLGQGYNEQFF.

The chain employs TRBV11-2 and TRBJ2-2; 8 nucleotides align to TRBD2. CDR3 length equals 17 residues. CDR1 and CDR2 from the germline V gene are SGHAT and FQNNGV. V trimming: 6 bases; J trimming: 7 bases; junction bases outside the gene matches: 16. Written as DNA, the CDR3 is TGTGCCAGCAGTACCGGGGCTAGCGGGCAAAGCGGCGGGGAGCTGTTTTTT. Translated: CASSTGASGQSGGELFF. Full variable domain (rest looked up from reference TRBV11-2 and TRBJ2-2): EAGVAQSPRYKIIEKRQSVAFWCNPISGHATLYWYQQILGQGPKLLIQFQNNGVVDDSQLPKDRFSAERLKGVDSTLKIQPAKLEDSAVYLCASSTGASGQSGGELFFGEGSRLTVL.

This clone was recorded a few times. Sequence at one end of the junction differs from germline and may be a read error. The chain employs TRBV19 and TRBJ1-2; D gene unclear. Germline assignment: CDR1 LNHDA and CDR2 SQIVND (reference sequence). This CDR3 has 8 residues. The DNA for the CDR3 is TGTGCCACCGATTCCGGGATCTTC. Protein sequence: CATDSGIF.

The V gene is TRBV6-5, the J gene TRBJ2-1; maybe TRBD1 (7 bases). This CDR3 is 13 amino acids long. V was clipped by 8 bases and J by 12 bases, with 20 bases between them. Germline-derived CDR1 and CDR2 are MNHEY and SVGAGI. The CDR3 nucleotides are TGTGCCAGCCGGCGGGACAGCCGTAGCGGGCAGTTCTTC. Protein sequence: CASRRDSRSGQFF.

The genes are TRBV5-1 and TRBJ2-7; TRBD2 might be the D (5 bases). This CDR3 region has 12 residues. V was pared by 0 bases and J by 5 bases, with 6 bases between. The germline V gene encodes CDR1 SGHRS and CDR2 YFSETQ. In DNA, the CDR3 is TGCGCCAGCAGCTTGGTTAGCGACGAGCAGTACTTC. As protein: CASSLVSDEQYF. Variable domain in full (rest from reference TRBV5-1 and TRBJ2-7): KAGVTQTPRYLIKTRGQQVTLSCSPISGHRSVSWYQQTPGQGLQFLFEYFSETQRNKGNFPGRFSGRQFSNSRSEMNVSTLELGDSALYLCASSLVSDEQYFGPGTRLTVT.

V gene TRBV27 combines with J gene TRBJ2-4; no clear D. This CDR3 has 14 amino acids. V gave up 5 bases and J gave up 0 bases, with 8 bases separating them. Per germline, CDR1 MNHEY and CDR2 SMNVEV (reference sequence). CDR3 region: CASSNQLAKNIQYF. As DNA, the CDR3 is TGTGCCAGCAGTAACCAACTAGCCAAAAACATTCAGTACTTC.

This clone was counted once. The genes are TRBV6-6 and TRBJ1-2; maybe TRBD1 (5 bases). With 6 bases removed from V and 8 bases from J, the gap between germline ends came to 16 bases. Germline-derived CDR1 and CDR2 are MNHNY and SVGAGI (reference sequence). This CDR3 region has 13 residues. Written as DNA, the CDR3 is TGTGCCAGCAGGACAGCTACAGGACCGGGCTACACCTTC. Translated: CASRTATGPGYTF.

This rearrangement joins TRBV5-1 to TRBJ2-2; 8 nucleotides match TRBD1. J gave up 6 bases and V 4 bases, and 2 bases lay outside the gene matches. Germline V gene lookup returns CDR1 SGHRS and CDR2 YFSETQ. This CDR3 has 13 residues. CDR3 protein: CASSRTGSGELFF. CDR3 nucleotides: TGCGCCAGCAGCCGGACAGGGTCCGGGGAGCTGTTTTTT.

In nucleotides, the CDR3 is TGTGCCAGCAGTGAAAGTCCGCGGGGGCGCGGGAGCTACGAGCAGTACTTC. Translation gives CASSESPRGRGSYEQYF. This rearrangement joins TRBV6-1 to TRBJ2-7; D may be TRBD2 (7 bases). The V end was cut by 2 bases, the J end by 3 bases, with 20 bases between. Germline CDR1 is MNHNS and CDR2 is SASEGT. The CDR3 spans 17 residues.

CDR3 in DNA: TGTGCCAGCAGACTCGGGACTAGCGGGTACAATGAGCAGTTCTTC. Its translation is CASRLGTSGYNEQFF. This chain uses TRBV3-1 (or the pseudogene TRBV3-2) with TRBJ2-1; 12 nucleotides match TRBD2. This CDR3 is 15 amino acids long. J lost 4 bases, V lost 6 bases, and 4 bases had no gene match. Germline V lookup: CDR1 LGHDT, CDR2 YNNKEL (reference sequence).

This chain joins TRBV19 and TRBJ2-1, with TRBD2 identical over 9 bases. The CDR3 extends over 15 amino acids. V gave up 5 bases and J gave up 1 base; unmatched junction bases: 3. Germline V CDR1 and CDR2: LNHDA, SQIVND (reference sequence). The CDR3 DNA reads TGTGCCAGTAGTGTTAGCGGGAGATCCTACAATGAGCAGTTCTTC. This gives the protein CASSVSGRSYNEQFF. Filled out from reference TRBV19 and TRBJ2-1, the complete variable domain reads DGGITQSPKYLFRKEGQNVTLSCEQNLNHDAMYWYRQDPGQGLRLIYYSQIVNDFQKGDIAEGYSVSREKKESFPLTVTSAQKNPTAFYLCASSVSGRSYNEQFFGPGTRLTVL.

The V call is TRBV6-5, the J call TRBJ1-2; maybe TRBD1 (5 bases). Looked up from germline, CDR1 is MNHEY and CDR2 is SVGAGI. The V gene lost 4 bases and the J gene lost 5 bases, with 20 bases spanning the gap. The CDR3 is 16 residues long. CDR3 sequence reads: CASSSPGGGSLYGYTF. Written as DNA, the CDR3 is TGTGCCAGCAGTTCCCCCGGGGGAGGGTCTCTTTATGGCTACACCTTC.